The 26 T cell receptor beta chains below were found in one sample sequenced in a study of T cells after posttransplantation cyclophosphamide. TCRdb's copy holds only in-frame clones and misses some; the assay was immunoSEQ multiplex PCR. The sample contains roughly 32,000 clones, none of them singletons. Sequencing was performed on PBMCs. These receptors all come from a woman aged 25 to 39 in good health and a related stem cell transplant donor.

This clone appeared many times. This chain uses TRBV11-2 with TRBJ1-6; TRBD1 might be the D (6 bases). The CDR3 sequence is 15 residues long. Per germline, CDR1 SGHAT and CDR2 FQNNGV. Trimming cost V 5 bases and J 7 bases, with 15 bases left between them. The CDR3 DNA follows: TGTGCCAGCAGCCCCCGGCAGGGGAGAAATTCACCCCTCCACTTT. Its translation is CASSPRQGRNSPLHF. The full variable domain, with the rest looked up from reference TRBV11-2 and TRBJ1-6, is EAGVAQSPRYKIIEKRQSVAFWCNPISGHATLYWYQQILGQGPKLLIQFQNNGVVDDSQLPKDRFSAERLKGVDSTLKIQPAKLEDSAVYLCASSPRQGRNSPLHFGNGTRLTVT.

This rearrangement joins TRBV12-3 or TRBV12-4 to TRBJ1-2; weak D call: TRBD1 (5 bases). The length of the CDR3 is 15 residues. Between the trimmed V and J ends, which lost 3 bases and 8 bases, there was a span of 19 bases. The CDR3 sequence: CASSLMQGGIWGYTF. CDR3 DNA: TGTGCCAGCAGTTTGATGCAGGGAGGCATTTGGGGCTACACCTTC.

This clone was found many times. CDR3 nucleotide sequence: TGTGCCATCAGCCAAACAGGGGGTCTTGACTATGGCTACACCTTC. It translates to CAISQTGGLDYGYTF. The chain joins TRBV10-3 to TRBJ1-2, with TRBD1 matching 8 bases. This CDR3 is built from 15 residues. V gave up 6 bases and J gave up 3 bases; unmatched junction bases: 9. Germline V CDR1 and CDR2: ENHRY, SYGVKD.

This clone was detected many times. The genes are TRBV7-2 and TRBJ2-7; 10 bases agree with TRBD1. The V segment lost 5 bases and the J segment 5 bases; nucleotides outside the gene matches: 3. The V gene's germline CDR1 is SGHTA and CDR2 FQGNSA. The CDR3 is made up of 13 amino acids. The CDR3 coding sequence is TGTGCCAGCAGCGCTGGGACAGGGGACGAGCAGTACTTC. As protein: CASSAGTGDEQYF.

A few counts support this clone. J is TRBJ1-5 and V is TRBV12-3 or TRBV12-4; TRBD1 matches at 8 bases. Trimming cost V 5 bases and J 3 bases; bases outside gene matches: 9. The CDR3 spans 16 residues. Here the CDR3 reads CASSGPGGPPNQPQHF. Written as DNA, the CDR3 is TGTGCCAGCAGTGGACCAGGGGGCCCACCCAATCAGCCCCAGCATTTT.

This chain connects TRBV30 to TRBJ1-6; D remains ambiguous. Germline lookup yields CDR1 GTSNPN and CDR2 SVGIG (reference sequence). The V and J ends lost 4 bases and 0 bases respectively, with 7 bases between them. The CDR3 is 14 amino acids. The CDR3 region is CAWTGFSYNSPLHF. In nucleotides, the CDR3 is TGTGCCTGGACGGGGTTCTCCTATAATTCACCCCTCCACTTT.

The chain carries TRBV11-2 and TRBJ2-6; 7 bases are shared with TRBD1. Germline V gene data show CDR1 as SGHAT and CDR2 as FQNNGV. The CDR3 has 17 amino acids. J was trimmed by 0 bases and V by 4 bases; bases with no gene match: 6. CDR3 protein: CASSYRGPSSGANVLTF. The CDR3 coding sequence is TGTGCCAGCAGCTACAGGGGACCTAGCTCTGGGGCCAACGTCCTGACTTTC.

This clone came up many times. V and J are TRBV7-3 and TRBJ2-1, with 8 bases identical to TRBD1. Germline CDR1 and CDR2: SGHTA and FQGTGA. This CDR3 spans 15 amino acids. V was clipped by 4 bases and J by 3 bases; unmatched bases: 5. The CDR3: CASSYDRGGYNEQFF. The CDR3 DNA reads as TGTGCCAGCAGCTACGACAGGGGTGGCTACAATGAGCAGTTCTTC.

The J gene is TRBJ1-2, the V gene TRBV9; maybe TRBD1 (5 bases). Germline values: CDR1 SGDLS, CDR2 YYNGEE. The CDR3 runs 14 residues. The ends were cut back, 0 bases at V and 2 bases at J, with 8 bases in the middle. CDR3 DNA: TGTGCCAGCAGCGTAGGCAGGGCCAACTATGGCTACACCTTC. This gives the protein CASSVGRANYGYTF.

This clone was observed at least ten times. CDR3 in amino acids: CASSIRRGDTQYF. The CDR3 bases are TGTGCCAGTAGTATAAGGCGAGGGGATACGCAGTATTTT. V gene TRBV19 combines with J gene TRBJ2-3; a weak D match, TRBD2 (5 bases). This CDR3 comprises 13 residues. The germline gives CDR1 LNHDA, CDR2 SQIVND (reference sequence). V was trimmed by 2 bases and J by 6 bases, leaving 9 bases between them.

This clone was counted many times. The chain combines TRBV10-2 with TRBJ2-5; D not resolved. This CDR3 has 13 residues. V was cut by 0 bases and J by 12 bases, with 14 bases left in between. Germline values: CDR1 WSHSY, CDR2 SAAADI. The CDR3 sequence: CASSESRFAQEYF. The CDR3 DNA sequence: TGCGCCAGCAGTGAGTCGAGGTTCGCGCAGGAGTACTTC.

This clone was observed a few times. This chain connects TRBV29-1 to TRBJ2-7; TRBD1 matches 9 bases. This CDR3 comprises 14 residues. Germline V gene sequence: CDR1 SQVTM, CDR2 ANQGSEA. Trimming took 3 bases from V and 0 from J; bases not matched to a gene: 3. CDR3: CSVDGTGSSYEQYF. The CDR3 DNA follows: TGCAGCGTTGATGGGACAGGGAGCTCCTACGAGCAGTACTTC.

This clone turned up a few times. V and J are TRBV11-2 and TRBJ1-6; D possibly corresponds to TRBD1 (6 bases). The CDR3 is 14 residues long. Germline CDR1 and CDR2: SGHAT and FQNNGV. V was pared by 2 bases and J by 8 bases, with 10 bases between. For the CDR3, the DNA is TGTGCCAGCAGCTTAAGGCAGGGGTATTCACCCCTCCACTTT. Translation: CASSLRQGYSPLHF.

The sample holds many counts of this clone. The gene calls are TRBV7-9 and TRBJ1-5, with 10 bases fitting TRBD1. The CDR3 runs to 15 residues. V lost 9 bases to trimming and J lost 7 bases; unmatched junction nucleotides: 12. Germline lookup yields CDR1 SEHNR and CDR2 FQNEAQ (reference sequence). The CDR3 DNA is TGTGCCAGTAGTACCGGGACAGGGGCCAAACAGCCCCAGCATTTT. The encoded protein is CASSTGTGAKQPQHF.

This clone was recorded many times. The chain combines TRBV6-6 with TRBJ1-1; no clear D gene. CDR1 and CDR2 from the germline V gene are MNHNY and SVGAGI (reference sequence). The CDR3 has 15 residues. Trimming left V 0 bases short and J 0 bases short, with 8 bases between. DNA for the CDR3: TGTGCCAGCAGTTACTCATCCAGAATGAACACTGAAGCTTTCTTT. This gives the protein CASSYSSRMNTEAFF.

This clone was recorded a few times. V usage is TRBV12-3 or TRBV12-4 and J usage is TRBJ2-5, with D possibly being TRBD2 (5 bases). Trimming left V 3 bases short and J 1 base short, with 15 bases between. The CDR3 extends over 16 amino acids. In DNA form, the CDR3 reads TGTGCCAGCAGTTTTGGTAACGGGGAAGGCCAAGAGACCCAGTACTTC. Protein product: CASSFGNGEGQETQYF.

This clone was recorded many times. The chain has TRBV15 and TRBJ2-1, with TRBD1 as a possible D gene (6 bases). The CDR3 is 15 amino acids. V was cut by 4 bases and J by 2 bases, with 12 bases left in between. The germline gives CDR1 LNHNV, CDR2 YYDKDF (reference sequence). CDR3 nucleotide sequence: TGTGCCACCAGCACAGGGGATTGGACCTACAATGAGCAGTTCTTC. Translating gives CATSTGDWTYNEQFF.

This clone was counted only a few times. This chain joins TRBV30 and TRBJ2-3, with TRBD1 matching over 7 bases. Germline CDR1 GTSNPN, CDR2 SVGIG (reference sequence). V was pared by 4 bases and J by 2 bases, with 6 bases of the junction left unmatched. The CDR3 extends over 14 amino acids. In DNA form, the CDR3 reads TGTGCCTGGAATACAGGGGCCCCCACAGATACGCAGTATTTT. Amino acids: CAWNTGAPTDTQYF.

The sample holds many counts of this clone. V usage is TRBV27 and J usage is TRBJ2-7, with TRBD2 identical over 8 bases. V trimming: 1 base; J trimming: 2 bases; junction bases outside the gene matches: 7. The CDR3 is 16 residues long. The germline CDR1 and CDR2 sequences are MNHEY and SMNVEV (reference sequence). Here the CDR3 reads CASSLFGTSGPYEQYF. The CDR3 bases are TGTGCCAGCAGTTTATTCGGAACTAGCGGCCCCTACGAGCAGTACTTC.

This clone was counted many times. The chain recombines TRBV4-1 with TRBJ2-1, with TRBD2 matching 10 bases. Per germline, CDR1 MGHRA and CDR2 YSYEKL. Trimming removed 5 bases from V and 4 bases from J; junction bases left unmatched: 14. The CDR3 sequence is 18 residues long. The CDR3 DNA reads TGCGCCAGCAGCGGGAGGCTAGCGGGGGCCTCTAAATACAATGAGCAGTTCTTC. Translating gives CASSGRLAGASKYNEQFF.

This clone has just a few counts. This chain joins TRBV6-5 and TRBJ2-1, with D possibly matching TRBD1 (6 bases). Trimming removed 1 base from V and 6 bases from J, with 10 bases in between. The CDR3 is made up of 14 amino acids. CDR1 MNHEY and CDR2 SVGAGI come from the germline V gene. The CDR3 here is CASSYFPGANEQFF. CDR3 coding DNA: TGTGCCAGCAGTTACTTCCCAGGGGCCAATGAGCAGTTCTTC.

This clone appeared many times. The chain combines TRBV29-1 with TRBJ1-1, with 7 bases matching TRBD1. The CDR3 spans 14 residues. The V gene end was trimmed by 4 bases and the J gene end by 4 bases; junction bases not matched to a gene: 9. Germline lookup yields CDR1 SQVTM and CDR2 ANQGSEA. The CDR3 DNA reads TGCAGCGTTGGGAGACAGGGTGGGGGCACTGAAGCTTTCTTT. Protein: CSVGRQGGGTEAFF. Full variable domain (outside the CDR3, taken from reference TRBV29-1 and TRBJ1-1): SAVISQKPSRDICQRGTSLTIQCQVDSQVTMMFWYRQQPGQSLTLIATANQGSEATYESGFVIDKFPISRPNLTFSTLTVSNMSPEDSSIYLCSVGRQGGGTEAFFGQGTRLTVV.

This clone was detected ten times or more. The V and J genes are TRBV19 and TRBJ1-1; the match to TRBD1 covers 7 bases. Per germline, CDR1 LNHDA and CDR2 SQIVND (reference sequence). This CDR3 is 13 amino acids long. Unmatched junction bases numbered 2, after V lost 5 bases and J lost 2 bases. CDR3 in amino acids: CASSGQVNTEAFF. The CDR3 bases are TGTGCCAGTAGTGGACAGGTTAACACTGAAGCTTTCTTT. The whole variable domain, remainder taken from reference TRBV19 and TRBJ1-1, is DGGITQSPKYLFRKEGQNVTLSCEQNLNHDAMYWYRQDPGQGLRLIYYSQIVNDFQKGDIAEGYSVSREKKESFPLTVTSAQKNPTAFYLCASSGQVNTEAFFGQGTRLTVV.

This clone has ten or more counts. CDR3 coding DNA: TGTGCCAGTAGACCCACGGACAGAAACACTGAAGCTTTCTTT. Its translation is CASRPTDRNTEAFF. This chain joins TRBV19 and TRBJ1-1; possibly TRBD1 for D (6 bases). V lost 6 bases and J lost 2, with 13 bases in between. The CDR3 consists of 14 residues. Germline V gene sequence: CDR1 LNHDA, CDR2 SQIVND (reference sequence).

This clone was found many times. V usage is TRBV11-2 and J usage is TRBJ2-7; D call uncertain. This CDR3 comprises 17 residues. V lost 6 bases to trimming and J lost 2 bases, with 23 bases between them. CDR1 and CDR2 from the germline V gene are SGHAT and FQNNGV. The CDR3, as DNA: TGTGCCAGCAGACGAGCCAATCATCGTTTTCAAACCTACGAGCAGTACTTC. It translates to CASRRANHRFQTYEQYF.

This clone was seen ten or more times. This rearrangement joins TRBV7-7 to TRBJ1-3; D not certain. Trimming removed 1 base from V and 1 base from J, with 8 bases in between. There are 15 residues in the CDR3. Germline CDR1 and CDR2: SSHAT and FNYEAQ (reference sequence). The CDR3 bases are TGTGCCAGCAGCTTAGGATTAGGGTCTGGAAACACCATATATTTT. Translating gives CASSLGLGSGNTIYF.